A single sample gave rise to the 7 T cell receptor beta chains below, sequenced in a study of OX40 agonist ivuxolimab in advanced cancers. Library creation used the immunoSEQ multiplex PCR assay. The table was pulled from immuneACCESS by TCRdb, which kept in-frame rearrangements only. Such tables lose some clones; where checked, under half of the loss comes from unresolved V genes, and the rest has no known cause. The sample contains about 120,000 clones, 93% of them found a single time. Approximately 0.15% of the sample goes to the ten largest clones. The sample consisted of CD4+ or CD8+ T cells sorted from blood, taken in a trial of the OX40 agonist ivuxolimab. Receptors were obtained from an adult with an advanced solid tumor such as melanoma, head and neck, liver or kidney cancer.

The chain uses TRBV6-5 and TRBJ2-3; D not resolved. Between the trimmed V and J ends, which lost 6 bases and 2 bases, there was a span of 9 bases. Germline values: CDR1 MNHEY, CDR2 SVGAGI. The CDR3 runs to 13 residues. In DNA form, the CDR3 reads TGTGCCAGCAGCCTCCGATACACAGATACGCAGTATTTT. Protein sequence: CASSLRYTDTQYF.

The V and J genes are TRBV28 and TRBJ2-2, with 10 bases that match TRBD1. Trimming cost V 3 bases and J 5 bases; bases outside gene matches: 6. The CDR3 length is 16 residues. The germline gives CDR1 MDHEN, CDR2 SYDVKM. In DNA, the CDR3 is TGTGCCAGCAGTTTGGGACAGGGGCCGGGGACCGGGGAGCTGTTTTTT. The encoded protein is CASSLGQGPGTGELFF.

As DNA, the CDR3 is TGCAGCGGGGGTCCCCCCCAGCATTTT. It codes for CSGGPPQHF. The V gene is TRBV29-1, the J gene TRBJ1-5; no reliable D call. Trimming stripped 7 bases from V and 10 bases from J, with 8 bases between. The CDR3 runs to 9 residues. The V gene's germline CDR1 is SQVTM and CDR2 ANQGSEA. The full variable domain, completed using reference TRBV29-1 and TRBJ1-5, is SAVISQKPSRDICQRGTSLTIQCQVDSQVTMMFWYRQQPGQSLTLIATANQGSEATYESGFVIDKFPISRPNLTFSTLTVSNMSPEDSSIYLCSGGPPQHFGDGTRLSIL.

The genes are TRBV5-1 and TRBJ1-2, with 9 bases lining up with TRBD1. CDR3 length: 15 residues. V dropped 4 bases and J dropped 2; count of bases not matched to a gene: 6. Germline values: CDR1 SGHRS, CDR2 YFSETQ. CDR3 DNA: TGCGCCAGCAGCCTCAGACAGGGGGGGAACTATGGCTACACCTTC. Its translation: CASSLRQGGNYGYTF.

Remarks on this clone: Other DNA sequences in the same sample also yield this CDR3. The V call is TRBV9, the J call TRBJ1-1; a possible D gene is TRBD1 (5 bases). The V end was cut by 0 bases, the J end by 4 bases, with 7 bases between. There are 13 residues in the CDR3. The V gene's germline CDR1 is SGDLS and CDR2 YYNGEE. The CDR3 DNA follows: TGTGCCAGCAGCGTAGGGCAGGGCACTGAAGCTTTCTTT. It specifies CASSVGQGTEAFF.

The CDR3 nucleotides are TGTGCCATCAGTGAGGGCCCCCCAGTAGTGGAGTACTTC. It is translated as CAISEGPPVVEYF. The chain uses TRBV10-3 and TRBJ2-7; no clear D. There are 13 residues in the CDR3. Germline-derived CDR1 and CDR2 are ENHRY and SYGVKD. V lost 2 bases and J 11 bases, leaving 16 bases between the germline ends.

This chain joins TRBV5-1 and TRBJ1-2; D remains unclear. Germline V gene lookup returns CDR1 SGHRS and CDR2 YFSETQ. CDR3 size: 13 residues. V lost 2 bases, J lost 2 bases, and 7 bases lay in between. The CDR3 is CASSLTDNYGYTF. The CDR3 DNA is TGCGCCAGCAGCTTAACAGACAACTATGGCTACACCTTC.